The text below deals with one T cell receptor (beta chain). The PCR employed 60 Vbeta primers together with 13 Jbeta primers. Produced via immunoSEQ multiplex PCR; TCRdb's table is partial and in-frame only. The sample carries a few hundred thousand clones, 65% to 75% recorded once. These data originate in a study of cytomegalovirus exposure and HLA in healthy donors. The CDR3 length is 15 residues. Trimming at V came to 6 bases and at J to 4 bases, leaving 9 bases not matched to a gene. The germline V gene encodes CDR1 MNHNS and CDR2 SASEGT. Sequencing input: PBMCs. The chain carries TRBV6-1 and TRBJ1-5; 7 nucleotides match TRBD1. This receptor was identified in a woman in her twenties or thirties in good health and CMV-seronegative. The CDR3: CASRTGTASNQPQHF. In DNA form, the CDR3 reads TGTGCCAGCAGGACTGGGACAGCTTCAAATCAGCCCCAGCATTTT.